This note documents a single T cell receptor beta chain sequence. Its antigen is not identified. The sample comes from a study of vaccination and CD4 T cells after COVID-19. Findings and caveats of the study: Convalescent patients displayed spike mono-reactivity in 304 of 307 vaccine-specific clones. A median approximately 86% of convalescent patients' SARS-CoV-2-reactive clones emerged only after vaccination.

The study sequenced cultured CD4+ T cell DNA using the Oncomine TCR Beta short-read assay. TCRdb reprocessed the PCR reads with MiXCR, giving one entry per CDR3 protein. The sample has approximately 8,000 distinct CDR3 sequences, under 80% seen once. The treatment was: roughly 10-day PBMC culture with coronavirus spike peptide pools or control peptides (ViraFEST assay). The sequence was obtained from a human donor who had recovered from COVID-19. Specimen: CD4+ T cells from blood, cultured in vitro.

The CDR3 coding sequence is TGTGCCTGGAGTAAGGGGGAGTACACTGAAGCTTTCTTT. It yields the protein CAWSKGEYTEAFF. The rearrangement links TRBV30 to TRBJ1-1; the D gene is possibly TRBD1 (6 bases). The CDR3 runs to 13 residues. CDR1 GTSNPN and CDR2 SVGIG come from the germline V gene (reference sequence). V lost 2 bases, J lost 3 bases, and 10 bases lay in between.